This TCR beta chain was retrieved from a study of blood T cell repertoires in COVID-19. This CDR3 is 14 amino acids long. J was trimmed by 9 bases and V by 5 bases; bases with no gene match: 10. The germline V gene encodes CDR1 SGHNT and CDR2 YENEEA. In the original processing: Amplification of reference gene primers provided the estimated nucleated cell counts. Measured with immunoSEQ multiplex PCR; TCRdb has only the in-frame clones, and not every one. The V and J calls and clone size were taken over from that table, and D and trimming were inferred from the DNA. The data show roughly 110,000 clones, roughly 79% seen once.

The chain joins TRBV11-3 to TRBJ2-1; TRBD1 agrees at 7 bases. The source is a human donor in a cohort sampled during active COVID-19. The material sequenced was peripheral blood. The CDR3 loop reads CASSLGQSGGEQFF. The CDR3 region has the DNA TGTGCCAGCAGCCTGGGACAGTCAGGGGGTGAGCAGTTCTTC.